What follows are 14 T cell receptor beta chains derived from one specimen sequenced in a study of shared clonotypes between healthy human individuals. Data came from immunoSEQ multiplex PCR; TCRdb stores just in-frame clones and leaves some out. The sample holds 950,000 to 1,200,000 clones, approximately 80% seen once. Sample: memory CD4+ T cells from PBMCs. Documented subset: CD45RA-negative fraction. These receptors were taken from a man younger than 30 in good health. Some clones in this sample may be carry-over from other donors' samples.

The genes are TRBV28 and TRBJ1-1; tentative D call: TRBD1 (5 bases). Germline loops: CDR1 MDHEN, CDR2 SYDVKM. The CDR3 has 13 amino acids. Trimming cost V 7 bases and J 4 bases, with 13 bases left between them. For the CDR3, the DNA is TGTGCCAGCACCTGGGGCGGGTTCACTGAAGCTTTCTTT. Translating it yields CASTWGGFTEAFF.

This clone was observed once. The chain couples TRBV14 to TRBJ2-3, with D possibly matching TRBD2 (5 bases). CDR3 length: 14 residues. In germline, CDR1 is SGHDN, CDR2 FVKESK. V gave up 4 bases and J gave up 9 bases, with 17 bases separating them. The CDR3: CASSPAGSGGTQYF. The CDR3 DNA sequence: TGTGCCAGCAGCCCCGCGGGCTCAGGCGGGACGCAGTATTTT.

The CDR3 sequence is CASSFQGLAGFNYEQYF. CDR3 coding DNA: TGTGCCAGCAGTTTTCAAGGACTAGCGGGTTTTAACTACGAGCAGTACTTC. V and J are TRBV28 and TRBJ2-7, with 11 nucleotides matching TRBD2. Trimming took 3 bases from V and 3 from J; bases not matched to a gene: 10. The germline V gene has CDR1 MDHEN and CDR2 SYDVKM. The CDR3 covers 17 residues.

The chain joins TRBV28 to TRBJ1-5, with no clear D. This CDR3 spans 14 amino acids. In germline, CDR1 is MDHEN, CDR2 SYDVKM. V was clipped by 8 bases and J by 2 bases, with 13 bases between them. CDR3 sequence reads: CASCPPGRNQPQHF. Here the CDR3 DNA reads TGTGCCAGCTGCCCGCCTGGTCGCAATCAGCCCCAGCATTTT.

The V call is TRBV5-1, the J call TRBJ2-7; D ambiguous. The CDR3 is 12 residues long. Germline CDR1 is SGHRS and CDR2 is YFSETQ. V lost 4 bases to trimming and J lost 0 bases, with 5 bases between them. CDR3 nucleotide sequence: TGCGCCAGCAGCGCATACTCCTACGAGCAGTACTTC. Translating gives CASSAYSYEQYF.

This clone has only a few counts. This sequence joins TRBV4-3 and TRBJ2-1; 8 bases agree with TRBD1. In germline, CDR1 is LGHNA, CDR2 YSLEER. This CDR3 contains 15 residues. J lost 5 bases, V lost 4 bases, and 7 bases had no gene match. This chain's CDR3 is CASSPLQGGHNEQFF. The DNA of the CDR3 is TGCGCCAGCAGCCCCTTACAGGGGGGCCACAATGAGCAGTTCTTC.

The gene calls are TRBV4-1 and TRBJ2-3; 10 nucleotides match TRBD2. V gave up 5 bases and J gave up 6 bases; unmatched junction bases: 5. Germline CDR1 is MGHRA and CDR2 is YSYEKL. CDR3 length: 14 residues. CDR3 sequence reads: CASSVSGRADTQYF. In DNA, the CDR3 is TGCGCCAGCAGCGTAAGCGGGAGGGCCGATACGCAGTATTTT.

CDR3 coding DNA: TGTGCCACCTGGGGTAGGACAGACTACACAGATACGCAGTATTTT. It translates to CATWGRTDYTDTQYF. V and J are TRBV6-5 and TRBJ2-3; D is possibly TRBD1 (6 bases). Germline loops: CDR1 MNHEY, CDR2 SVGAGI. The CDR3 has 15 amino acids. The ends were cut back, 10 bases at V and 2 bases at J, with 19 bases in the middle.

This clone occurred a few times. The chain employs TRBV28 and TRBJ1-2; D is ambiguous. V was cut by 4 bases and J by 5 bases, with 11 bases left in between. The CDR3 consists of 13 residues. Germline CDR1 and CDR2: MDHEN and SYDVKM. In DNA, the CDR3 is TGTGCCAGCAGTTGGCAGAGTGGGTATGGCTACACCTTC. It is translated as CASSWQSGYGYTF.

This clone turned up a few times. The V gene is TRBV4-1, the J gene TRBJ1-5, with TRBD1 as a possible D gene (6 bases). The V and J ends lost 4 bases and 2 bases respectively, with 12 bases between them. The CDR3 has 15 residues. Germline V gene sequence: CDR1 MGHRA, CDR2 YSYEKL. The CDR3 DNA reads TGCGCCAGCAGCCGAACAGGGCTGGGCAATCAGCCCCAGCATTTT. It specifies CASSRTGLGNQPQHF.

This clone appeared once. The rearrangement joins TRBV5-1 to TRBJ2-1, with 12 bases lining up with TRBD2. CDR3 size: 16 residues. Per the germline V gene, CDR1 is SGHRS and CDR2 is YFSETQ. With 0 bases clipped from V and 9 bases from J, the junction kept 7 bases outside the gene matches. CDR3 amino acids: CASSLGTSGISGEQFF. The CDR3 bases are TGCGCCAGCAGCTTGGGGACTAGCGGGATTTCTGGTGAGCAGTTCTTC.

The J gene is TRBJ2-2, the V gene TRBV5-1; D gene unclear. The CDR3 runs to 14 residues. V lost 2 bases and J lost 4, with 9 bases in between. Germline CDR1 SGHRS, CDR2 YFSETQ. CDR3 nucleotides: TGCGCCAGCAGCTTCGACCTTGGCACCGGGGAGCTGTTTTTT. Protein sequence: CASSFDLGTGELFF.

This clone was detected only a few times. This may stem from a read error, because a much larger clone lies one nucleotide away. V usage is TRBV28 and J usage is TRBJ1-5; D perhaps matches TRBD1 (6 bases). The CDR3 has 15 amino acids. Trimming took 4 bases from V and 6 from J, leaving 16 bases between them. Per the germline V gene, CDR1 is MDHEN and CDR2 is SYDVKM. The CDR3 DNA sequence: TGTGCCAGCAGTTCTCGGACAGAGGGCATTCAGCCCCAGCATTTT. Translation gives CASSSRTEGIQPQHF. Combining the CDR3 with reference TRBV28 and TRBJ1-5 gives the whole variable domain DVKVTQSSRYLVKRTGEKVFLECVQDMDHENMFWYRQDPGLGLRLIYFSYDVKMKEKGDIPEGYSVSREKKERFSLILESASTNQTSMYLCASSSRTEGIQPQHFGDGTRLSIL.

The V and J genes are TRBV2 and TRBJ2-7; D is perhaps TRBD1 (6 bases). Germline CDR1 SNHLY, CDR2 FYNNEI. CDR3 length: 13 amino acids. V was trimmed by 5 bases and J by 3 bases, leaving 11 bases between them. The CDR3 coding sequence is TGTGCCAGCAGTTGGGTGGACAGCTACGAGCAGTACTTC. It specifies CASSWVDSYEQYF.